A single sample gave rise to the 25 T cell receptor beta chains below, sequenced in a study of TIL therapy for anti-PD-1-resistant metastatic lung cancer. Time point of the sample: pre-treatment sample, taken before nivolumab and TIL therapy. This was the immunoSEQ v3 assay. Measured with immunoSEQ multiplex PCR; TCRdb has only the in-frame clones, and not every one. The data show approximately 50,000 clones, with roughly 85% seen just once and around 16% held by the top ten. Here the sequenced sample was blood, taken at baseline. The receptors here all came from a man between 65 and 85 years old with non-small cell lung cancer.

The rearrangement links TRBV4-1 to TRBJ2-2; 13 positions match TRBD2. Germline CDR1 is MGHRA and CDR2 is YSYEKL. The CDR3 consists of 18 residues. V gave up 0 bases and J gave up 5 bases; unmatched junction bases: 6. CDR3 protein: CASSQELLAGGVTGELFF. CDR3 in DNA: TGCGCCAGCAGCCAAGAACTACTAGCGGGAGGGGTTACCGGGGAGCTGTTTTTT.

V and J are TRBV19 and TRBJ1-1; 9 bases fit TRBD1. Looked up from germline, CDR1 is LNHDA and CDR2 is SQIVND (reference sequence). The CDR3 loop spans 13 amino acids. Trimming at V came to 9 bases and at J to 3 bases, leaving 5 bases not matched to a gene. DNA for the CDR3: TGTGCCAGCGCGGGACAGGGCGACACTGAAGCTTTCTTT. Translation gives CASAGQGDTEAFF.

The rearrangement links TRBV6-5 to TRBJ1-5, with 10 nucleotides matching TRBD1. The CDR3 sequence is 15 residues long. CDR1 MNHEY and CDR2 SVGAGI come from the germline V gene. The junction had 0 bases not matched to a gene; V was cut back by 2 bases and J by 2 bases. The CDR3 region is CASSYGTGGNQPQHF. The DNA of the CDR3 is TGTGCCAGCAGTTACGGGACAGGGGGCAATCAGCCCCAGCATTTT.

The chain carries TRBV7-2 and TRBJ2-1; D may be TRBD2 (6 bases). V lost 1 base to trimming and J lost 11 bases, with 18 bases between them. The CDR3 totals 15 residues. In germline, CDR1 is SGHTA, CDR2 FQGNSA. The CDR3, as DNA: TGTGCCAGCAGCTTAGTTGGCGGGACCAAAGCCAAGCAGTTCTTC. Amino acid sequence: CASSLVGGTKAKQFF. Full variable domain (rest looked up from reference TRBV7-2 and TRBJ2-1): GAGVSQSPSNKVTEKGKDVELRCDPISGHTALYWYRQSLGQGLEFLIYFQGNSAPDKSGLPSDRFSAERTGGSVSTLTIQRTQQEDSAVYLCASSLVGGTKAKQFFGPGTRLTVL.

This clone was observed a handful of times. CDR3 bases: TGTGCCAGCAGCTTGACCCTAGCGGCTACCTACGAGCAGTACTTC. Its translation is CASSLTLAATYEQYF. The V gene is TRBV5-6, the J gene TRBJ2-7; 7 nucleotides line up with TRBD2. The CDR3 is 15 residues long. V lost 1 base to trimming and J lost 2 bases; unmatched junction nucleotides: 6. Germline lookup yields CDR1 SGHDT and CDR2 YYEEEE.

The J gene is TRBJ2-6, the V gene TRBV5-1, with D tentatively TRBD2 (6 bases). Germline CDR1 reads SGHRS; CDR2 reads YFSETQ. V was trimmed by 4 bases and J by 0 bases, leaving 11 bases between them. This CDR3 comprises 16 residues. The CDR3: CASSVGLSSGANVLTF. The CDR3 bases are TGCGCCAGCAGCGTGGGACTGAGCTCTGGGGCCAACGTCCTGACTTTC.

The chain couples TRBV27 to TRBJ2-3, with TRBD1 as a possible D gene (6 bases). From germline, CDR1 is MNHEY and CDR2 SMNVEV (reference sequence). V gave up 5 bases and J gave up 4 bases, with 16 bases separating them. The CDR3 has 15 residues. In nucleotides, the CDR3 is TGTGCCAGCAGTAACCGGGACACGCCTGCAGATACGCAGTATTTT. Amino acids: CASSNRDTPADTQYF.

Only a few counts were recorded for this clone. The chain joins TRBV18 to TRBJ2-3; TRBD2 aligns across 7 bases. This CDR3 is built from 14 residues. Germline CDR1 and CDR2: KGHSH and LQKENI. With V trimmed by 4 bases and J by 4 bases, 5 bases remained unmatched. CDR3 protein: CASSRQRDPDTQYF. The CDR3, as DNA: TGTGCCAGCTCACGACAGCGGGACCCAGATACGCAGTATTTT.

V gene TRBV19 combines with J gene TRBJ2-7; D might be TRBD1 (5 bases). The V gene lost 5 bases and the J gene lost 0 bases, with 11 bases spanning the gap. Per the germline V gene, CDR1 is LNHDA and CDR2 is SQIVND (reference sequence). This CDR3 spans 14 amino acids. For the CDR3, the DNA is TGTGCCAGTAGTCCCCAGGGAAGCTCCTACGAGCAGTACTTC. This sequence encodes CASSPQGSSYEQYF.

The sample holds one count of this clone. Here the CDR3 reads CASSPTAYEQYF. The CDR3 coding sequence is TGTGCCAGCAGTCCTACGGCCTACGAGCAGTACTTC. The V gene is TRBV28, the J gene TRBJ2-7; no definite D call. Trimming cost V 5 bases and J 2 bases, with 7 bases left between them. The germline gives CDR1 MDHEN, CDR2 SYDVKM. The CDR3 length is 12 residues. Based on the CDR3 plus reference TRBV28 and TRBJ2-7, the full variable domain is DVKVTQSSRYLVKRTGEKVFLECVQDMDHENMFWYRQDPGLGLRLIYFSYDVKMKEKGDIPEGYSVSREKKERFSLILESASTNQTSMYLCASSPTAYEQYFGPGTRLTVT.

The J gene is TRBJ1-1, the V gene TRBV9, with D uncertain. V lost 2 bases, J lost 1 base, and 9 bases lay in between. The CDR3 is made up of 14 amino acids. Germline V gene lookup returns CDR1 SGDLS and CDR2 YYNGEE. CDR3 region: CASSVNPANTEAFF. CDR3 sequence (DNA): TGTGCCAGCAGCGTCAACCCAGCGAACACTGAAGCTTTCTTT.

This chain joins TRBV6-1 and TRBJ2-7, with D possibly TRBD1 on 5 matching bases. The V gene's germline CDR1 is MNHNS and CDR2 SASEGT. CDR3 length equals 15 residues. The ends were cut back, 3 bases at V and 1 base at J, with 13 bases in the middle. CDR3 sequence: CASSEGLVLSYEQYF. CDR3 DNA sequence: TGTGCCAGCAGTGAGGGGCTAGTCCTTTCCTACGAGCAGTACTTC.

The J gene is TRBJ2-1, the V gene TRBV28; 7 bases fit TRBD2. Per germline, CDR1 MDHEN and CDR2 SYDVKM. Trimming cost V 7 bases and J 6 bases; bases outside gene matches: 9. The CDR3 extends over 14 amino acids. CDR3 sequence (DNA): TGTGCCAGCAATTTGGCTAGCGGCCGCAATGAGCAGTTCTTC. Its translation is CASNLASGRNEQFF.

This clone was seen more than once but under ten times. V is TRBV10-1 and J is TRBJ2-5; tentative D call: TRBD2 (6 bases). Trimming took 2 bases from V and 4 from J, leaving 14 bases between them. Germline V gives CDR1 WNHNN, CDR2 SYGVQD (reference sequence). CDR3 size: 15 residues. The CDR3 DNA follows: TGCGCCAGCAGTGAGGCCCGACTAGATAGAGAGACCCAGTACTTC. It yields the protein CASSEARLDRETQYF.

The chain carries TRBV21-1 and TRBJ1-4; TRBD1 reflects the table's D call only, with no check against the DNA. TRBV21-1 is classified as a pseudogene. This CDR3 comprises 15 residues. CDR3 amino acids: CASSKNEQGGQVLFF. Here the CDR3 DNA reads TGTGCCAGCAGCAAAAATGAACAGGGCGGACAGGTACTGTTTTTT.

The chain combines TRBV4-2 with TRBJ1-5; 8 bases map to TRBD1. CDR3 length: 16 residues. J was trimmed by 7 bases and V by 1 base; bases with no gene match: 9. Looked up from germline, CDR1 is LGHNA and CDR2 is YNFKEQ. The CDR3 sequence is CASSQVSQGAQQPQHF. CDR3 coding DNA: TGTGCCAGCAGCCAAGTCAGTCAGGGGGCACAACAGCCCCAGCATTTT.

The chain has TRBV7-2 and TRBJ2-5, with no clear D. This CDR3 region has 13 residues. The V gene's germline CDR1 is SGHTA and CDR2 FQGNSA. Trimming removed 5 bases from V and 2 bases from J, with 9 bases in between. CDR3 sequence reads: CASSRSAQETQYF. In DNA, the CDR3 is TGTGCCAGCAGCCGTAGTGCTCAAGAGACCCAGTACTTC.

The chain has TRBV5-1 and TRBJ1-1, with 11 positions matching TRBD1. From germline, CDR1 is SGHRS and CDR2 YFSETQ. This CDR3 region has 14 residues. With 3 bases clipped from V and 5 bases from J, the junction kept 3 bases outside the gene matches. Here the CDR3 reads CASSSDRGQTEAFF. The CDR3 DNA reads TGCGCCAGCAGCTCGGACAGGGGGCAAACTGAAGCTTTCTTT.

V usage is TRBV7-8 and J usage is TRBJ2-1; D gene unclear. V was shortened by 1 base and J by 4 bases, with 8 bases between the two germline ends. The CDR3 runs to 14 residues. CDR1 is SGHVS and CDR2 is FQNEAQ in the germline V gene. This chain's CDR3 is CASSLGVNYNEQFF. The DNA of the CDR3 is TGTGCCAGCAGCTTAGGGGTTAATTACAATGAGCAGTTCTTC. Combining the CDR3 with reference TRBV7-8 and TRBJ2-1 gives the whole variable domain GAGVSQSPRYKVAKRGQDVALRCDPISGHVSLFWYQQALGQGPEFLTYFQNEAQLDKSGLPSDRFFAERPEGSVSTLKIQRTQQEDSAVYLCASSLGVNYNEQFFGPGTRLTVL.

The chain recombines TRBV21-1 with TRBJ1-1; the table's D call TRBD1 went unverified against the DNA. TRBV21-1 is recorded as a pseudogene. CDR3 length: 14 residues. Written as DNA, the CDR3 is TGTGCCAGCAGCGGTCGTTCAGGGGGCACTGAAGCTTTCTTT. This codes for CASSGRSGGTEAFF.

This chain connects TRBV2 to TRBJ2-1; 9 bases agree with TRBD2. V lost 7 bases to trimming and J lost 5 bases; unmatched junction nucleotides: 6. This CDR3 region has 14 residues. Germline-derived CDR1 and CDR2 are SNHLY and FYNNEI. The chain's CDR3 is CASTFAGGDNEQFF. The CDR3 bases are TGTGCCAGCACTTTCGCGGGAGGGGACAATGAGCAGTTCTTC.

The chain joins TRBV9 to TRBJ1-4; 10 bases line up with TRBD1. V lost 1 base, J lost 8 bases, and 8 bases stayed unmatched. Looked up from germline, CDR1 is SGDLS and CDR2 is YYNGEE. This CDR3 region has 16 residues. The CDR3 nucleotides read TGTGCCAGCAGCGTACAACCGGGACAGGGGAAGGAAAAACTGTTTTTT. It yields the protein CASSVQPGQGKEKLFF.

This clone has just a few counts. This sequence joins TRBV21-1 and TRBJ1-1; the table's D call of TRBD1 was not tested on the DNA. TRBV21-1 is listed as a pseudogene. The CDR3 is 15 amino acids. CDR3 DNA: TGTGCCAGCAGCAGAGGGGACAGCAGGAACACTGAAGCTTTCTTT. This translates into CASSRGDSRNTEAFF.

The chain uses TRBV5-1 and TRBJ1-5; D is undetermined. V lost 1 base and J lost 7, with 9 bases in between. The V gene's germline CDR1 is SGHRS and CDR2 YFSETQ. The CDR3 is 13 residues long. The CDR3 is CASSLSGSQPQHF. In DNA, the CDR3 is TGCGCCAGCAGCTTGAGTGGGTCGCAGCCCCAGCATTTT.

There are a few counts of this clone. The V gene is TRBV5-1, the J gene TRBJ1-1; D unresolved. Germline CDR1 is SGHRS and CDR2 is YFSETQ. The CDR3 is 14 amino acids. V was cut by 0 bases and J by 0 bases, with 6 bases left in between. The CDR3 nucleotides are TGCGCCAGCAGCTTGGACAGCATGAACACTGAAGCTTTCTTT. Amino acids: CASSLDSMNTEAFF. The whole variable domain, filled in from reference TRBV5-1 and TRBJ1-1, reads KAGVTQTPRYLIKTRGQQVTLSCSPISGHRSVSWYQQTPGQGLQFLFEYFSETQRNKGNFPGRFSGRQFSNSRSEMNVSTLELGDSALYLCASSLDSMNTEAFFGQGTRLTVV.